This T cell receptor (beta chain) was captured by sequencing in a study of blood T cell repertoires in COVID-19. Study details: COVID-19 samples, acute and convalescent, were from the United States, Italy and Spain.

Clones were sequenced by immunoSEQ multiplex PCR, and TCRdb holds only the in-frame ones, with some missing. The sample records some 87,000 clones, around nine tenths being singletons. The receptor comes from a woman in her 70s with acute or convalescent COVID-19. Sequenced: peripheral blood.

The CDR3 DNA sequence: TGTGCCAGCACGAGAGGCTACGAGCAGTACTTC. Translating gives CASTRGYEQYF. The rearrangement uses TRBV28 and TRBJ2-7; no definite D call. This CDR3 is built from 11 residues. V was pared by 7 bases and J by 3 bases, with 7 bases between. Germline-derived CDR1 and CDR2 are MDHEN and SYDVKM.